This T cell receptor beta chain was obtained from a study of cytomegalovirus exposure and HLA in healthy donors. The study's findings and limits: Later analysis suggested most CMV-associated TCR beta chains were HLA-restricted. An Asian-associated ancestry cluster reportedly showed fewer N-insertions than the approximately 650-donor mean in a later analysis.

V was pared by 5 bases and J by 3 bases, with 6 bases of the junction left unmatched. CDR1 SGHAT and CDR2 FQNNGV come from the germline V gene. This CDR3 has 16 amino acids. Comment on this clone: Its matching antigen is unknown.

Use of 60 Vbeta and 13 Jbeta primers characterized the PCR. In the original workflow: Approximately 87 million unique TCR beta chains, some 11 million shared, were counted in a later analysis. Clones were sequenced by immunoSEQ multiplex PCR, and TCRdb holds only the in-frame ones, with some missing. For V, J and clone size, that table is used; D and trimming come from the DNA. The data show over 150,000 clones, roughly 87% seen once. This chain connects TRBV11-2 to TRBJ1-6; 8 nucleotides line up with TRBD1. The receptor's source is a girl under two years old in good health and CMV-seronegative. Sequenced material: PBMCs. Written as DNA, the CDR3 is TGTGCCAGCAGCCGGGGAGGACAGGGCTATAATTCACCCCTCCACTTT. Translating gives CASSRGGQGYNSPLHF.